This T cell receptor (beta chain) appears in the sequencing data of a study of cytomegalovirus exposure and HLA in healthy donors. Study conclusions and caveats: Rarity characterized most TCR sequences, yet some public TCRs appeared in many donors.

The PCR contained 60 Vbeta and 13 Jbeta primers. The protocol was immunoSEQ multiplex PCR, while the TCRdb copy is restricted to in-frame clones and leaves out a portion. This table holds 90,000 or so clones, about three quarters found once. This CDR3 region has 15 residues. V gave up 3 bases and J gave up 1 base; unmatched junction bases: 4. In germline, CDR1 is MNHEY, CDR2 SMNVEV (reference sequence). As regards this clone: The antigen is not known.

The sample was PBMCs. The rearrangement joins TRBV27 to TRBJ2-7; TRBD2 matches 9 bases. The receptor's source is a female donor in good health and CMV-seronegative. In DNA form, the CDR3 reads TGTGCCAGCAGTTTTATAAGCGGGGGGTCCTACGAGCAGTACTTC. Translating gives CASSFISGGSYEQYF.